The rows below give T cell receptor beta chains drawn from one sample of a study of cytomegalovirus exposure and HLA in healthy donors. Assay: immunoSEQ multiplex PCR; the TCRdb copy retains only in-frame clones and omits some. The sample shows about 150,000 clones, roughly 80% of them seen only once. Input material: PBMCs. Source of these receptors: a woman aged 40 to 50 in good health and CMV-seropositive. Both conserved end residues are part of each CDR3. The order of the fields is J gene, CDR3 length, D gene, V gene, CDR3 DNA, CDR3 protein. D genes are given only for firm matches.

j_gene: TRBJ2-4; len: 14; d_gene: -; v_gene: TRBV6-4; CDR3nt: TGTGCCAGCAGTGTAGAGGCAGGGGAAAACATTCAGTACTTC; CDR3aa: CASSVEAGENIQYF
j_gene: TRBJ1-1; len: 12; d_gene: TRBD1; v_gene: TRBV15; CDR3nt: TGTGCCACCAGCCGCGACAGGGGGTTCTCTTTCTTT; CDR3aa: CATSRDRGFSFF
j_gene: TRBJ1-5; len: 15; d_gene: -; v_gene: TRBV27; CDR3nt: TGTGCCAGCAGTTTCCGTCAGGGGTTCGGTCAGCCCCAGCATTTT; CDR3aa: CASSFRQGFGQPQHF
j_gene: TRBJ1-1; len: 11; d_gene: -; v_gene: TRBV7-2; CDR3nt: TGTGCCAGCAGCCTTTTGGCCGAAGCTTTCTTT; CDR3aa: CASSLLAEAFF
j_gene: TRBJ2-2; len: 14; d_gene: -; v_gene: TRBV11-2; CDR3nt: TGTGCCAGCAGCTTACATGAAGCTACCGGGGAGCTGTTTTTT; CDR3aa: CASSLHEATGELFF
j_gene: TRBJ1-6; len: 16; d_gene: TRBD1; v_gene: TRBV7-2; CDR3nt: TGTGCCAGCAACAACCCGGAGGCAGGGGGCCAGTCACCCCTCCACTTT; CDR3aa: CASNNPEAGGQSPLHF
j_gene: TRBJ2-7; len: 15; d_gene: TRBD1; v_gene: TRBV7-2; CDR3nt: TGTGCCAGCAGCTCCGCCGGGACAGGGTCGAACGAGCAGTACTTC; CDR3aa: CASSSAGTGSNEQYF
j_gene: TRBJ1-1; len: 14; d_gene: -; v_gene: TRBV28; CDR3nt: TGTGCCAGCAGTTTATTGCAGGGGCGGAGTGAAGCTTTCTTT; CDR3aa: CASSLLQGRSEAFF
j_gene: TRBJ1-1; len: 12; d_gene: -; v_gene: TRBV6-1; CDR3nt: TGTGCCAGCAGTGAAGACCTGGGCCGGGCTTTCTTT; CDR3aa: CASSEDLGRAFF
j_gene: TRBJ2-7; len: 15; d_gene: -; v_gene: TRBV2; CDR3nt: TGTGCCAGCAGTGAAAAGAGAGGCCTCTACTACGAGCAGTACTTC; CDR3aa: CASSEKRGLYYEQYF
j_gene: TRBJ1-5; len: 14; d_gene: TRBD1; v_gene: TRBV28; CDR3nt: TGTGCCAGCAGTTTGGGACAGGGGGCACAGCCCCAGCATTTT; CDR3aa: CASSLGQGAQPQHF
j_gene: TRBJ1-5; len: 14; d_gene: -; v_gene: TRBV6-5; CDR3nt: TGTGCCAGCAGTTCCATCGAGGGCAATCAGCCCCAGCATTTT; CDR3aa: CASSSIEGNQPQHF
j_gene: TRBJ1-6; len: 15; d_gene: -; v_gene: TRBV5-4; CDR3nt: TGTGCCAGCAGCTCTGACGGGGGAGATAATTCACCCCTCCACTTT; CDR3aa: CASSSDGGDNSPLHF
j_gene: TRBJ2-7; len: 17; d_gene: TRBD2; v_gene: TRBV18; CDR3nt: TGTGCCAGCTCACCAGAAGGACTAGCGGGTCTCTCCTACGAGCAGTACTTC; CDR3aa: CASSPEGLAGLSYEQYF
j_gene: TRBJ1-5; len: 13; d_gene: -; v_gene: TRBV7-2; CDR3nt: TGTGCCAGCAGCTTAGAATCGGGTCAGCCCCAGCATTTT; CDR3aa: CASSLESGQPQHF
j_gene: TRBJ1-1; len: 10; d_gene: -; v_gene: TRBV30; CDR3nt: TGTGCAACGGGCGGGGGAGGGACCTTCTTT; CDR3aa: CATGGGGTFF
j_gene: TRBJ1-2; len: 12; d_gene: -; v_gene: TRBV6-1; CDR3nt: TGTGCCGCAACGGGAGGGAAAGATGGCTACACCTTC; CDR3aa: CAATGGKDGYTF
j_gene: TRBJ1-4; len: 16; d_gene: -; v_gene: TRBV25-1; CDR3nt: TGTGCCAGCAGTGATAGTGTGGCGGCAACTAATGAAAAACTGTTTTTT; CDR3aa: CASSDSVAATNEKLFF
j_gene: TRBJ2-7; len: 13; d_gene: TRBD1; v_gene: TRBV6-5; CDR3nt: TGTGCCGCCAGGGACAGGCCCGTGAACGAGCAGTACTTC; CDR3aa: CAARDRPVNEQYF
j_gene: TRBJ2-5; len: 15; d_gene: TRBD2; v_gene: TRBV14; CDR3nt: TGTGCCAGCAGCCCCGGGACTAGCGGGAGAGAGACCCAGTACTTC; CDR3aa: CASSPGTSGRETQYF
j_gene: TRBJ2-1; len: 16; d_gene: TRBD2; v_gene: TRBV28; CDR3nt: TGTGCCAGCAGTTCCCTGGGGAGCGGGGTTACCAATGAGCAGTTCTTC; CDR3aa: CASSSLGSGVTNEQFF
j_gene: TRBJ1-1; len: 15; d_gene: TRBD1; v_gene: TRBV27; CDR3nt: TGTGCCAGCAGTTCCCGACAGGGAATGAACACTGAAGCTTTCTTT; CDR3aa: CASSSRQGMNTEAFF
j_gene: TRBJ2-2; len: 13; d_gene: -; v_gene: TRBV9; CDR3nt: TGTGCCAGCAGCCCCCGGGGAACCGGGGAGCTGTTTTTT; CDR3aa: CASSPRGTGELFF
j_gene: TRBJ1-4; len: 15; d_gene: TRBD1; v_gene: TRBV7-6; CDR3nt: TGTGCCAGCAGCCCCGGGACAGTAAATTCTGAAAAACTGTTTTTT; CDR3aa: CASSPGTVNSEKLFF
j_gene: TRBJ1-1; len: 12; d_gene: TRBD1; v_gene: TRBV30; CDR3nt: TGTGCCTCTGGACAGGGCGGCACTGAAGCTTTCTTT; CDR3aa: CASGQGGTEAFF